The entry below gives a single T cell receptor beta chain sequence along with its context. This entry is derived from a study of T cell responses to AZD1222 COVID-19 vaccine. Assay used: immunoSEQ multiplex PCR; TCRdb lists only in-frame clones, some missing. Of about 150,000 clones in the sample, 92% are singletons; the top ten hold less than 3.5%. The trim removed 5 bases at V and 7 bases at J, leaving 1 base unmatched. The CDR3 contains 13 residues. The germline V gene has CDR1 SGHTA and CDR2 FQGNSA. The specimen was peripheral blood, collected 28 days after the second AZD1222 dose. This clonotype was sampled from an adult who received the AZD1222 COVID-19 vaccine. This chain connects TRBV7-2 to TRBJ1-6; 8 nucleotides match TRBD1. The CDR3 here is CASSGQGNSPLHF. In nucleotides, the CDR3 is TGTGCCAGCAGCGGACAGGGAAATTCACCCCTCCACTTT.